A single sample is the source of the 7 T cell receptor beta chains below, sequenced in a study of cytomegalovirus exposure and HLA in healthy donors. Both 60 Vbeta primers and 13 Jbeta primers went into the PCR. Sequencing used immunoSEQ multiplex PCR; TCRdb keeps in-frame clones, though not all of them. The table includes about 55,000 clones, approximately 80% detected once. The sample was PBMCs. The receptor source for this set is a female donor in good health and CMV-seronegative.

There are a few counts of this clone. CDR3 sequence (DNA): TGTGCCAGCAGTTTAGGCACAGCCTCGGGCTACACCTTC. Translation: CASSLGTASGYTF. The chain uses TRBV28 and TRBJ1-2; D unresolved. CDR1 is MDHEN and CDR2 is SYDVKM in the germline V gene. The CDR3 covers 13 residues. V dropped 2 bases and J dropped 8 bases, with 12 bases sitting between them.

The V gene is TRBV7-9, the J gene TRBJ2-1, with D hard to call. The CDR3 is 12 residues long. V was shortened by 3 bases and J by 8 bases, with 8 bases between the two germline ends. The germline V gene has CDR1 SEHNR and CDR2 FQNEAQ (reference sequence). The CDR3 reads CASSLTYDEQFF. CDR3 nucleotides: TGTGCCAGCAGCTTGACATATGATGAGCAGTTCTTC.

The rearrangement uses TRBV5-8 and TRBJ1-2, with 8 bases aligning to TRBD1. Losses at the gene ends were 4 bases for V and 4 bases for J; bases not matched to a gene: 9. Looked up from germline, CDR1 is SGHTS and CDR2 is YDEGEE. The length of the CDR3 is 15 residues. The CDR3 is CASSREQGGGYGYTF. CDR3 in DNA: TGTGCCAGCAGCCGAGAACAGGGGGGTGGCTATGGCTACACCTTC.

In its sample, this clone was seen a few times. The CDR3, as DNA: TGTGCCAGCAGCCGCACAGGGGGCTGGTCACCCCTCCACTTT. Translating gives CASSRTGGWSPLHF. V and J are TRBV14 and TRBJ1-6; 9 positions match TRBD1. Germline CDR1 reads SGHDN; CDR2 reads FVKESK. There are 14 residues in the CDR3. V dropped 4 bases and J dropped 10; count of bases not matched to a gene: 5.

This clone appeared a few times. The chain uses TRBV6-1 and TRBJ2-1; 9 nucleotides line up with TRBD1. The CDR3 is 15 residues long. With 7 bases clipped from V and 6 bases from J, the junction kept 10 bases outside the gene matches. CDR1 is MNHNS, CDR2 SASEGT, per germline. CDR3: CASTRDREAANEQFF. The CDR3 coding sequence is TGTGCCAGCACCCGGGACAGGGAGGCGGCCAATGAGCAGTTCTTC.

The chain combines TRBV7-9 with TRBJ1-4; the D gene is possibly TRBD1 (6 bases). Trimming took off 1 base at V and 10 bases at J, with 22 bases between the two ends. Germline V gene lookup returns CDR1 SEHNR and CDR2 FQNEAQ (reference sequence). The CDR3 loop spans 17 amino acids. In DNA, the CDR3 is TGTGCCAGCAGCTTAGTCATCGGGTCATCGCCCAGGGGAAAACTGTTTTTT. Residues: CASSLVIGSSPRGKLFF.

The V call is TRBV2, the J call TRBJ2-4; D not resolved. The CDR3 runs 15 residues. V was pared by 2 bases and J by 0 bases, with 8 bases between. Per the germline V gene, CDR1 is SNHLY and CDR2 is FYNNEI. The DNA of the CDR3 is TGTGCCAGCAGTGAACGCGCGGTAGCCAAAAACATTCAGTACTTC. It encodes CASSERAVAKNIQYF.